The rows below give T cell receptor beta chains drawn from one sample of a study of liver allograft versus peripheral blood T cells. MiXCR, applied by TCRdb to the reads, yields one record per CDR3 protein. This sample has 8,000 or so distinct CDR3 sequences; approximately 17% occur once, and the top ten carry 4% to 4.5%. The receptors derive from a human patient who had a liver transplant. Some T cells may possibly be graft donor cells. Both conserved end residues are part of each CDR3. The order of the fields is D gene, clone size, V gene, J gene, CDR3 protein, CDR3 DNA. D genes are given only for firm matches. Some rows mark clone size as missing; the rest say once, few, many or name a class of expanded clone.

-	medium-sized	TRBV15	TRBJ1-1	CATSSERDNTEAFF	TGTGCCACCAGCAGTGAGCGGGATAACACTGAAGCTTTCTTT
-	-	TRBV20-1	TRBJ2-4	CSALDGLAKNIQYF	TGCAGTGCTTTGGACGGACTAGCCAAAAACATTCAGTACTTC
-	many	TRBV28	TRBJ1-2	CASSLVTSRSGDGYTF	TGTGCCAGCAGTTTAGTCACATCCCGATCTGGCGATGGCTACACCTTC
-	-	TRBV20-1	TRBJ1-2	CSARDTRGDHGTF	TGCAGTGCTAGGGATACCCGGGGGGACCACGGAACCTTC
-	medium-sized	TRBV28	TRBJ1-4	CASSAVKGLFF	TGTGCCAGCAGTGCTGTGAAAGGACTGTTTTTT
-	-	TRBV25-1	TRBJ2-7	CASSEAGPPQYEQYF	TGTGCCAGCAGTGAAGCGGGGCCCCCTCAGTACGAGCAGTACTTC
-	few	TRBV6-6	TRBJ1-5	CASSRGDQPQHF	TGTGCCAGCAGCCGGGGGGATCAGCCCCAGCATTTT
-	medium-sized	TRBV18	TRBJ2-3	CASSPTGSGTDTQYF	TGTGCCAGCTCACCAACGGGGTCGGGCACAGATACGCAGTATTTT
-	few	TRBV10-1	TRBJ2-3	CASSTGTSTDTQYF	TGCGCCAGCAGTACCGGGACTAGCACAGATACGCAGTATTTT
-	-	TRBV20-1	TRBJ1-5	CSASGTYSKGNQPQHF	TGCAGTGCTAGTGGGACTTACAGTAAGGGCAATCAGCCCCAGCATTTT
-	medium-sized	TRBV15	TRBJ1-2	CATSRDVGALDGYTF	TGTGCCACCAGCAGAGATGTGGGGGCGCTGGATGGCTACACCTTC
-	once	TRBV12-3/TRBV12-4	TRBJ1-5	CASSNGHPLTSVQPQHF	TGTGCCAGCAGCAACGGACATCCTCTCACCTCGGTTCAGCCCCAGCATTTT
TRBD2	few	TRBV28	TRBJ2-3	CASSPPGLAGTDTQYF	TGTGCCAGCAGCCCTCCGGGACTAGCAGGCACAGATACGCAGTATTTT
TRBD1	medium-sized	TRBV24-1	TRBJ2-7	CATSTGTGGSEQYF	TGTGCCACCAGCACGGGGACAGGGGGCAGCGAGCAGTACTTC
-	medium-sized	TRBV6-2/TRBV6-3	TRBJ2-1	CASNQGLPPYNEQFF	TGTGCCAGCAACCAGGGACTCCCGCCCTACAATGAGCAGTTCTTC
-	many	TRBV27	TRBJ2-7	CASSREGPRSSYEQYF	TGTGCCAGCAGTCGGGAAGGACCCAGGAGCTCCTACGAGCAGTACTTC
-	-	TRBV12-3/TRBV12-4	TRBJ2-5	CASAPGREETQYF	TGTGCCAGCGCCCCTGGGCGGGAAGAGACCCAGTACTTC
-	medium-sized	TRBV19	TRBJ2-1	CASSWGASYNEQFF	TGTGCCAGTAGTTGGGGGGCCTCCTACAATGAGCAGTTCTTC
-	-	TRBV19	TRBJ1-3	CASSTGPSFSGNTIYF	TGTGCCAGTAGTACCGGACCGAGTTTCTCTGGAAACACCATATATTTT
-	-	TRBV28	TRBJ2-7	CASSPRDEQYF	TGTGCCAGCAGCCCCAGGGACGAGCAGTACTTC
-	medium-sized	TRBV6-2/TRBV6-3	TRBJ1-1	CASGLVTREAFF	TGTGCCTCAGGATTAGTGACCCGCGAAGCTTTCTTT
-	medium-sized	TRBV18	TRBJ1-1	CASSPIGLGETEAFF	TGTGCCAGCTCACCGATAGGGCTAGGGGAGACTGAAGCTTTCTTT
-	many	TRBV28	TRBJ1-2	CASSFRGYGYTF	TGTGCCAGCAGTTTTCGGGGCTATGGCTACACCTTC
TRBD1	medium-sized	TRBV18	TRBJ1-4	CASSSDRGEKLFF	TGTGCCAGCTCAAGTGACAGGGGTGAAAAACTGTTTTTT
-	medium-sized	TRBV5-6	TRBJ1-2	CASSLGGRTMGLDGYTF	TGTGCCAGCAGCTTGGGTGGCAGGACTATGGGGCTCGATGGCTACACCTTC
TRBD1	many	TRBV7-2	TRBJ1-2	CASSLKGDSGYTF	TGTGCCAGCAGCTTAAAGGGGGACAGTGGCTACACCTTC
-	-	TRBV18	TRBJ2-3	CASSPNPNTDTQYF	TGTGCCAGCTCTCCCAACCCCAACACAGATACGCAGTATTTT
TRBD2	-	TRBV20-1	TRBJ2-3	CSASSGGPGDTQYF	TGCAGTGCTTCATCGGGGGGGCCAGGAGATACGCAGTATTTT
-	many	TRBV6-5	TRBJ2-1	CASSYESYNEQFF	TGTGCCAGCAGTTACGAAAGCTACAATGAGCAGTTCTTC
TRBD1	medium-sized	TRBV19	TRBJ2-6	CASSRTQGDLAGANVLTF	TGTGCCAGTAGTAGAACTCAGGGGGATCTAGCTGGGGCCAACGTCCTGACTTTC
TRBD1	many	TRBV7-2	TRBJ1-3	CASSLVQGEAAPGNTIYF	TGTGCCAGCAGCTTAGTGCAGGGGGAAGCCGCGCCTGGAAACACCATATATTTT
-	many	TRBV11-1	TRBJ2-3	CASSQGEVDTQYF	TGTGCCAGCAGTCAGGGCGAGGTGGATACGCAGTATTTT
-	few	TRBV20-1	TRBJ1-1	CSANGQGTEAFF	TGCAGTGCTAATGGTCAGGGCACTGAAGCTTTCTTT
-	many	TRBV7-9	TRBJ2-3	CASSFRAAGDTQYF	TGTGCCAGCAGCTTCCGGGCAGCTGGGGATACGCAGTATTTT
-	medium-sized	TRBV6-2/TRBV6-3	TRBJ2-1	CASSLGSSSYNEQFF	TGTGCCAGCAGCCTGGGCTCAAGCTCCTACAATGAGCAGTTCTTC
-	-	TRBV5-4	TRBJ1-2	CASAPIGRKVGGYTF	TGTGCCAGCGCCCCGATCGGGCGGAAGGTCGGGGGCTACACCTTC